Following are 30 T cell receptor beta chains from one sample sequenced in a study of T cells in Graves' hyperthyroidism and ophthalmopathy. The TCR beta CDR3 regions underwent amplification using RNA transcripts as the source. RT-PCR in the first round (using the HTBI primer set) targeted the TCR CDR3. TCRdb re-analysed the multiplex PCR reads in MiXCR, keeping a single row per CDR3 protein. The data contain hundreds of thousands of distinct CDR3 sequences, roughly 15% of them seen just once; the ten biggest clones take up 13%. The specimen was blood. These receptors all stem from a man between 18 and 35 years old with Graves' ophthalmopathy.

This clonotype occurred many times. The CDR3 DNA reads as TGTGCCAGCAGGGCAGGACTAGCGGTGGAGACCCAGTACTTC. Translated, it gives CASRAGLAVETQYF. The gene calls are TRBV2 and TRBJ2-5; 10 bases agree with TRBD2. The CDR3 length is 14 residues. The V gene's germline CDR1 is SNHLY and CDR2 FYNNEI. With 6 bases clipped from V and 5 bases from J, the junction kept 6 bases outside the gene matches.

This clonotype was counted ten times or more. The chain's CDR3 is CSARDPADNYGYTF. The CDR3 bases are TGCAGTGCTAGAGATCCTGCAGACAACTATGGCTACACCTTC. The genes are TRBV20-1 and TRBJ1-2; D ambiguous. V was cut by 0 bases and J by 2 bases, with 10 bases left in between. The CDR3 runs to 14 residues. Germline V gene lookup returns CDR1 DFQATT and CDR2 SNEGSKA (reference sequence).

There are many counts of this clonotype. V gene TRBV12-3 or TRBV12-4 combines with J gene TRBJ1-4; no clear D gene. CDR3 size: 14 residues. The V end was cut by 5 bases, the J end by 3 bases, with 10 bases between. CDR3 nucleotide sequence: TGTGCCAGCAGTAGGAACTCTGCTAATGAAAAACTGTTTTTT. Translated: CASSRNSANEKLFF.

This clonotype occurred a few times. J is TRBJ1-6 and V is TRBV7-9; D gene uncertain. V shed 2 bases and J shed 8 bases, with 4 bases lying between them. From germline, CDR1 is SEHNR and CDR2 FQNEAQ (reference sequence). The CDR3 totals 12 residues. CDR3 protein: CASSLSYSPLHF. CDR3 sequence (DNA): TGTGCCAGCAGCTTAAGTTATTCACCCCTCCACTTT.

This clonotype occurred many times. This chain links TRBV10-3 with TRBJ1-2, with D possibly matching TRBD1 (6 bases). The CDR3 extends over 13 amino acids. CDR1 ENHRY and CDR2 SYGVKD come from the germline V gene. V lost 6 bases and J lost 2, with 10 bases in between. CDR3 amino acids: CAIRTDRNYGYTF. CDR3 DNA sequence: TGTGCCATCAGGACTGACAGGAACTATGGCTACACCTTC.

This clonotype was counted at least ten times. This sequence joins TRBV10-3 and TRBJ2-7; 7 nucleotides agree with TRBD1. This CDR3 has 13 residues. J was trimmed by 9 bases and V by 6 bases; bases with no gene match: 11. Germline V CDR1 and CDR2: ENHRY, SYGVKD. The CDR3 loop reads CAIRGTEDHGQYF. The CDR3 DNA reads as TGTGCCATCAGAGGGACAGAGGACCACGGGCAGTACTTC.

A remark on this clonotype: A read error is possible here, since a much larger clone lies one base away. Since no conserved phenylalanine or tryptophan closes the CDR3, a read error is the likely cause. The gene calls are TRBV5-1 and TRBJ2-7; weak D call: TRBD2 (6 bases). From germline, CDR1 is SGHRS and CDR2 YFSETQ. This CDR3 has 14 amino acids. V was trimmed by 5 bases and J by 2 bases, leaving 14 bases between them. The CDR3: CASSFGTPTYEQYL. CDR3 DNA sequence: TGCGCCAGCAGTTTCGGGACTCCGACCTACGAGCAGTACCTC.

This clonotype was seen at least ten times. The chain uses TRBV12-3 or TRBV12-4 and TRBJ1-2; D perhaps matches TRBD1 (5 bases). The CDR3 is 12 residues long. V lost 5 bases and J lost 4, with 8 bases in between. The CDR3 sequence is CASSGTFYGYTF. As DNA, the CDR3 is TGTGCCAGCAGTGGGACTTTCTATGGCTACACCTTC.

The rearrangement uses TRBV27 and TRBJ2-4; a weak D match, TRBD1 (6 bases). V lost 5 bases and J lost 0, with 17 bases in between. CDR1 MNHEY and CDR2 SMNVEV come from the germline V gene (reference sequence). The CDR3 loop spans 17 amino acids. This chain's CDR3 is CASSPTGTTLAKNIQYF. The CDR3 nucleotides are TGTGCCAGCAGTCCGACCGGGACAACACTAGCCAAAAACATTCAGTACTTC.

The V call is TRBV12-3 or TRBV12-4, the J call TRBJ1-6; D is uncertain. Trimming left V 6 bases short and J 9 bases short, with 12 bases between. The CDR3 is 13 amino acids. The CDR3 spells CASRSGNSSPLHF. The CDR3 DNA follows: TGTGCCAGCAGAAGTGGGAACAGTTCACCCCTCCACTTT.

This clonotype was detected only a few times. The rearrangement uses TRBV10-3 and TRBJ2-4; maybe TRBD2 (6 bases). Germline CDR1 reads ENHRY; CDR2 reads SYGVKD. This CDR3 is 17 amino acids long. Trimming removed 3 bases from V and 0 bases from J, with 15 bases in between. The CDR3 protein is CAISDLSGGLAKNIQYF. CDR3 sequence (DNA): TGTGCCATCAGTGATCTGTCCGGGGGTTTAGCCAAAAACATTCAGTACTTC.

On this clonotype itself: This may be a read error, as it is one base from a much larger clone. DNA of the CDR3: TGCGCCAGCAGCTTGGCAGGGGGTCAACACTACACCTTC. Translated: CASSLAGGQHYTF. This chain connects TRBV5-1 to TRBJ1-2; 7 bases line up with TRBD1. Germline-derived CDR1 and CDR2 are SGHRS and YFSETQ. J lost 10 bases, V lost 0 bases, and 6 bases had no gene match. CDR3 length: 13 amino acids. Complete variable domain (other parts from reference TRBV5-1 and TRBJ1-2): KAGVTQTPRYLIKTRGQQVTLSCSPISGHRSVSWYQQTPGQGLQFLFEYFSETQRNKGNFPGRFSGRQFSNSRSEMNVSTLELGDSALYLCASSLAGGQHYTFGSGTRLTVV.

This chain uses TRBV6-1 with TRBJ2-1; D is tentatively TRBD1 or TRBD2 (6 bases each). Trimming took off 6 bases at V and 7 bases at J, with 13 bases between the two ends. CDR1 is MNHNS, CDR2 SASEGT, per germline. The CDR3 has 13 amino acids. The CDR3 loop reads CASSPLGGNEQFF. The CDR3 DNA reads TGTGCCAGCAGCCCGTTAGGGGGGAATGAGCAGTTCTTC.

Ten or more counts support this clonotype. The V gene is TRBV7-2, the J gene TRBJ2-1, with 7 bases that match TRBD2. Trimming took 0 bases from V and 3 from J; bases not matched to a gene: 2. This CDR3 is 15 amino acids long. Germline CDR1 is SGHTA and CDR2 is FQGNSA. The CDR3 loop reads CASSLAPGGYNEQFF. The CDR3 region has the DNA TGTGCCAGCAGCTTAGCCCCGGGGGGCTACAATGAGCAGTTCTTC.

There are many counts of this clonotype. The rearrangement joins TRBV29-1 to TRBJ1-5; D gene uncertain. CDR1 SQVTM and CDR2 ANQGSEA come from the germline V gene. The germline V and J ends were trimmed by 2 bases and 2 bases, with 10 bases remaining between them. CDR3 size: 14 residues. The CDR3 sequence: CSVETGVGNQPQHF. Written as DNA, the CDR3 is TGCAGCGTTGAAACGGGCGTCGGCAATCAGCCCCAGCATTTT.

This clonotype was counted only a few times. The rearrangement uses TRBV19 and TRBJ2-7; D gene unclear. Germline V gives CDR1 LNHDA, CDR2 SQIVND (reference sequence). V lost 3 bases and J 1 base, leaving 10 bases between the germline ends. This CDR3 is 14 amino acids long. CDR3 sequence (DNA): TGTGCCAGTAGTATTTCTGACGGATCCTACGAGCAGTACTTC. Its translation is CASSISDGSYEQYF.

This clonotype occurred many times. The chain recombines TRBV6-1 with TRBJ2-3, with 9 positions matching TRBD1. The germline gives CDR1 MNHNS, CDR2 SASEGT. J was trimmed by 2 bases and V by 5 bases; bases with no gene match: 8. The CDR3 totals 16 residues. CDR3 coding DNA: TGTGCCAGCAGTCCTGACAGGGGGGGACCCACAGATACGCAGTATTTT. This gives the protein CASSPDRGGPTDTQYF.

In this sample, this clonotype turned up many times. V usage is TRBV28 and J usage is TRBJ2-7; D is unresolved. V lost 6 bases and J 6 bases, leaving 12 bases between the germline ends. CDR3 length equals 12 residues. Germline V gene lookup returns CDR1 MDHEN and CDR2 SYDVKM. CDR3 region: CASREYGAEQYF. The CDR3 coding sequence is TGTGCCAGCAGGGAATATGGAGCCGAGCAGTACTTC.

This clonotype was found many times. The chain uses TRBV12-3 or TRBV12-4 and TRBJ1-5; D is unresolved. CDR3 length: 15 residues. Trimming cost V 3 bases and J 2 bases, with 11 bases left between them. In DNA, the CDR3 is TGTGCCAGCAGTTTTCCGAACCAGGGCAATCAGCCCCAGCATTTT. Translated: CASSFPNQGNQPQHF.

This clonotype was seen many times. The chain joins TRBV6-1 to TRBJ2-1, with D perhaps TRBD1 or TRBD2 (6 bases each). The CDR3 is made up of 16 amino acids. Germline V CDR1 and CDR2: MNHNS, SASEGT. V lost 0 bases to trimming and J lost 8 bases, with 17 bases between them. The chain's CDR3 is CASSEAPGARRDEQFF. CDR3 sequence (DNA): TGTGCCAGCAGTGAAGCTCCGGGGGCCCGGCGGGATGAGCAGTTCTTC.

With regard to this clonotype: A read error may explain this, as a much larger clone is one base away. The CDR3, as DNA: TGTGCCAGCAGTTCCAGACTAGCGGTACAAGAGACCCAGTACTTC. Protein: CASSSRLAVQETQYF. J is TRBJ2-5 and V is TRBV12-3 or TRBV12-4; 9 nucleotides match TRBD2. Trimming took 4 bases from V and 2 from J; bases not matched to a gene: 5. CDR3 size: 15 residues.

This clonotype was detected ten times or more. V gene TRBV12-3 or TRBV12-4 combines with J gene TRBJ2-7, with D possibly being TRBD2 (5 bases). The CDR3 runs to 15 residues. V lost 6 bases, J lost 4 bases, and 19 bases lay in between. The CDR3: CASSPLGADFYEQYF. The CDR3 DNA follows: TGTGCCAGCAGCCCCTTGGGAGCGGACTTTTACGAGCAGTACTTC.

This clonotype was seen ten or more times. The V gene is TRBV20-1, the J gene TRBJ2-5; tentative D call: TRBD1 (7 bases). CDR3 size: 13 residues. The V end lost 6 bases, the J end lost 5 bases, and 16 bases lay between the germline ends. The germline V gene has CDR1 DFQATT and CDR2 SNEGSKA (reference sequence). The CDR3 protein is CSAPETGRETQYF. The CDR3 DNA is TGCAGTGCCCCAGAGACAGGGAGGGAGACCCAGTACTTC.

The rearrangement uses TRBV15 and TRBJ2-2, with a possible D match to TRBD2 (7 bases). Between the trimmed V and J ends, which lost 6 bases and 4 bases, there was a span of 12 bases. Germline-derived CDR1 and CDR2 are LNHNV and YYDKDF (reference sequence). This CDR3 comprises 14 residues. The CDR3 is CATRGGLGTGELFF. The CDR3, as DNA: TGTGCCACCAGGGGGGGGCTTGGCACCGGGGAGCTGTTTTTT.

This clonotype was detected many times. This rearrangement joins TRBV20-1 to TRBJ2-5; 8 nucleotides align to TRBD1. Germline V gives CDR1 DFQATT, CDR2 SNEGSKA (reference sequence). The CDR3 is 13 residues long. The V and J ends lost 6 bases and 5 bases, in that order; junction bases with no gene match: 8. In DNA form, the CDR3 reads TGCAGTGCAAGCGACAGGGGTAGGGAGACCCAGTACTTC. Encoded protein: CSASDRGRETQYF.

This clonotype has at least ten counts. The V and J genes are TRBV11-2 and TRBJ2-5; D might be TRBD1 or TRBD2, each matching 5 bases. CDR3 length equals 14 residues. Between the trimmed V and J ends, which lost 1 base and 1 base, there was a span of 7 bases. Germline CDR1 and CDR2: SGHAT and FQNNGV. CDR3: CASSLGGVQETQYF. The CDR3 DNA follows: TGTGCCAGCAGCTTAGGAGGGGTCCAAGAGACCCAGTACTTC.

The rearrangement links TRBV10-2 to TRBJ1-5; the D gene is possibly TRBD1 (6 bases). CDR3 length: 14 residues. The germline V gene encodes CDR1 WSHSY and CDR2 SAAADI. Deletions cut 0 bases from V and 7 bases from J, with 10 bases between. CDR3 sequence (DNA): TGCGCCAGCAGTGAGTCAGGGGGACACCAGCCCCAGCATTTT. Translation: CASSESGGHQPQHF.

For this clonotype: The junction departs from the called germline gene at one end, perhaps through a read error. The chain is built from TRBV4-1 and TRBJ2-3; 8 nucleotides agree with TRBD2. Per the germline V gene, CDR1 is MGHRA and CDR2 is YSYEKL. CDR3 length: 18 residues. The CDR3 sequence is CASSRTSGGGLSTDTQCF. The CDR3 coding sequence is TGCGCCAGCAGCCGAACTAGCGGTGGGGGCCTAAGCACAGATACGCAGTGTTTT.

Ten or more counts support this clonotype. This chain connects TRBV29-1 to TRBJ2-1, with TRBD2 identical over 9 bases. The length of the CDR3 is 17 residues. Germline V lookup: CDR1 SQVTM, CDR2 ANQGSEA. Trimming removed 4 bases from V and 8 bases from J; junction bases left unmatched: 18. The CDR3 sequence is CSVGGLASTSTMDEQFF. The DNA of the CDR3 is TGCAGCGTTGGGGGACTAGCAAGTACCTCTACAATGGATGAGCAGTTCTTC.

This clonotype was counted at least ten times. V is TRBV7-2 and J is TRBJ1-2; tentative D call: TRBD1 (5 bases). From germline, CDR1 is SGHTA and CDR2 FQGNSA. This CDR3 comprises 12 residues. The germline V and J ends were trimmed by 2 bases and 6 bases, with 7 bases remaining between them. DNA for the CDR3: TGTGCCAGCAGCTTACAGGGAAATGGCTACACCTTC. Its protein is CASSLQGNGYTF.